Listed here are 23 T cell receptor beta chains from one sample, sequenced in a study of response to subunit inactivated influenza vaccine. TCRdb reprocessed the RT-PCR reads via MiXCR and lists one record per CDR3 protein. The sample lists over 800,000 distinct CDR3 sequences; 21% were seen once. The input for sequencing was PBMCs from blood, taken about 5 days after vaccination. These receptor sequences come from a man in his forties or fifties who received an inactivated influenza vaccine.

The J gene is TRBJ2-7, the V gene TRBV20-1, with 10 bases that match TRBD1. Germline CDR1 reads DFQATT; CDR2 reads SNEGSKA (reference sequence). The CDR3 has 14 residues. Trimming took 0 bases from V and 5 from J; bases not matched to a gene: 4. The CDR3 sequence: CSAREGQGLNEQYF. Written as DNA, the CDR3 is TGCAGTGCTAGAGAGGGACAGGGGCTAAACGAGCAGTACTTC.

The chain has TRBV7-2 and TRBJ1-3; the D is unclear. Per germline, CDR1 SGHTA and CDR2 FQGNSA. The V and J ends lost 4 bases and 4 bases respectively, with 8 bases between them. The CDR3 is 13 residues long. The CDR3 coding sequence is TGTGCCAGCAGCTACATCAGGGGAAACACCATATATTTT. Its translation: CASSYIRGNTIYF.

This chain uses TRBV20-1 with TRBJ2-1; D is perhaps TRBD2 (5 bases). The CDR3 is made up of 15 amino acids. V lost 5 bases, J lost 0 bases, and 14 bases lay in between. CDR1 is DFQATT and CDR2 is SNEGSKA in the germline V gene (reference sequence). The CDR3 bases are TGCAGTGCTCCGCCAGGAGGCCTCTCCTACAATGAGCAGTTCTTC. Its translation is CSAPPGGLSYNEQFF.

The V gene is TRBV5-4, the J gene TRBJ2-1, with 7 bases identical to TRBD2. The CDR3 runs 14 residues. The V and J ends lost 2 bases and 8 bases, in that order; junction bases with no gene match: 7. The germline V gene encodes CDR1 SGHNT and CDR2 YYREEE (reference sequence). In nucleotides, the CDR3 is TGTGCCAGCAGCTTAGCGGGACCGGTCCATGAGCAGTTCTTC. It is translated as CASSLAGPVHEQFF.

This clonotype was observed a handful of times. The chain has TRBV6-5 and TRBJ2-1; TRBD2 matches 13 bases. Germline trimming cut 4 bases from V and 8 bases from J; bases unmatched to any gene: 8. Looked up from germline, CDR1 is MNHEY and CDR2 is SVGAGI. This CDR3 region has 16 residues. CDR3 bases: TGTGCCAGCAGTTTCATACTAGCGGGGGGGCCGTATGAGCAGTTCTTC. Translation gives CASSFILAGGPYEQFF.

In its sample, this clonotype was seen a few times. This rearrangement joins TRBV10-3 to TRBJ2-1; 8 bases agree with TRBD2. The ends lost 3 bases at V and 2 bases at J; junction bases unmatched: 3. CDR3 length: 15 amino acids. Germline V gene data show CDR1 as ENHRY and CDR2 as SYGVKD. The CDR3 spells CAISDSGGTYNEQFF. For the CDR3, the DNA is TGTGCCATCAGTGACAGCGGGGGAACCTACAATGAGCAGTTCTTC.

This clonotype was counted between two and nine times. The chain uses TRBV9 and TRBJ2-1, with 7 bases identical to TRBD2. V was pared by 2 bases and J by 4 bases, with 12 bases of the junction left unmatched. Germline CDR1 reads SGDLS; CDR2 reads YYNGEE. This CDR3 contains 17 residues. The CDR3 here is CASSVGGRDPGYNEQFF. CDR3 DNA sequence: TGTGCCAGCAGCGTTGGGGGGAGGGACCCTGGGTACAATGAGCAGTTCTTC. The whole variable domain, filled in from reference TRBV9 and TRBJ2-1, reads DSGVTQTPKHLITATGQRVTLRCSPRSGDLSVYWYQQSLDQGLQFLIQYYNGEERAKGNILERFSAQQFPDLHSELNLSSLELGDSALYFCASSVGGRDPGYNEQFFGPGTRLTVL.

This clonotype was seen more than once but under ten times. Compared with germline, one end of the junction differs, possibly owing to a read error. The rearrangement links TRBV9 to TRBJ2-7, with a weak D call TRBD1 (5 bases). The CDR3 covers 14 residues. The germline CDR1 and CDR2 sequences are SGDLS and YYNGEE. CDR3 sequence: CASSVDQGSSEQYF. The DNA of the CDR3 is TGTGCCAGCAGCGTAGACCAGGGCTCCTCCGAGCAGTACTTC.

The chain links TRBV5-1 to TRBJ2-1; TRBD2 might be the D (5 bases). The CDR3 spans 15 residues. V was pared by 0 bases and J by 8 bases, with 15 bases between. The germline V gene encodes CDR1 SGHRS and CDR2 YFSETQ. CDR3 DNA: TGCGCCAGCAGCTTGGCCGGGGTTCCTATCGATGAGCAGTTCTTC. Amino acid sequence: CASSLAGVPIDEQFF.

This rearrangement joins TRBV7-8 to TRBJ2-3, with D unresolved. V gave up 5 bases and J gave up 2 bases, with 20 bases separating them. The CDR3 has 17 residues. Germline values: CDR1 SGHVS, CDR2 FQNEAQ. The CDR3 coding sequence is TGTGCCAGCAGCCCGCCAATCCCTTCCCCGTCCACAGATACGCAGTATTTT. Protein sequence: CASSPPIPSPSTDTQYF. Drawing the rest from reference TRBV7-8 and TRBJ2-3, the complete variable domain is GAGVSQSPRYKVAKRGQDVALRCDPISGHVSLFWYQQALGQGPEFLTYFQNEAQLDKSGLPSDRFFAERPEGSVSTLKIQRTQQEDSAVYLCASSPPIPSPSTDTQYFGPGTRLTVL.

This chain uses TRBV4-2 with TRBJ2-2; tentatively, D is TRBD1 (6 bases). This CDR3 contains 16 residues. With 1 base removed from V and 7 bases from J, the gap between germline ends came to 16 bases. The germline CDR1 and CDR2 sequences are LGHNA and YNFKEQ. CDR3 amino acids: CASSQGHRVESGELFF. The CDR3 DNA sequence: TGTGCCAGCAGCCAAGGTCACAGGGTGGAAAGCGGGGAGCTGTTTTTT.

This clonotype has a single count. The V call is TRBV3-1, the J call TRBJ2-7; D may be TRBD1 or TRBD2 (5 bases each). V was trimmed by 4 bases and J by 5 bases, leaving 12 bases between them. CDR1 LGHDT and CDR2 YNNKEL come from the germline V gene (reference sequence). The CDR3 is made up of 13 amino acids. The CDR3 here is CASSRGAINEQYF. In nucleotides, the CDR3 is TGTGCCAGCAGCCGAGGGGCAATCAACGAGCAGTACTTC.

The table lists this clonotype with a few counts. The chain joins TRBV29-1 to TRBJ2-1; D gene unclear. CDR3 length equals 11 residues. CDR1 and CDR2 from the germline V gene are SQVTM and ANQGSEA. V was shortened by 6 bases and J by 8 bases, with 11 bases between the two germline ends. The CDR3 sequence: CSVQKGHEQFF. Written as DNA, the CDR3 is TGCAGCGTCCAGAAAGGTCATGAGCAGTTCTTC.

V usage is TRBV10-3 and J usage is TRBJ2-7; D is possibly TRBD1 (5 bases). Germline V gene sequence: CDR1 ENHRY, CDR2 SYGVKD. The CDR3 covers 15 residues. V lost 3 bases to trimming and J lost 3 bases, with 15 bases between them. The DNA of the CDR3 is TGTGCCATCAGTGAATCGCAGGGAAATATCTACGAGCAGTACTTC. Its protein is CAISESQGNIYEQYF.

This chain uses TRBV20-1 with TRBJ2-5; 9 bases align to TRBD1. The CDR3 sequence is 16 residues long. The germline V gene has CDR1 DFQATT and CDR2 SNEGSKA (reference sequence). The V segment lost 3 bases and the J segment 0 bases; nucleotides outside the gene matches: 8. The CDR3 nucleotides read TGCAGTGCTAGCATTTTCGGGACAGGGCACCAAGAGACCCAGTACTTC. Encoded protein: CSASIFGTGHQETQYF.

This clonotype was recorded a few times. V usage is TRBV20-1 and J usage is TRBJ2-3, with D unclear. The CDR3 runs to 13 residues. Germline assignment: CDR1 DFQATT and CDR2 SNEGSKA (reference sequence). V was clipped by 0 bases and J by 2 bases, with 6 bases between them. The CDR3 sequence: CSARDTITDTQYF. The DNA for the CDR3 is TGCAGTGCTAGAGACACGATCACAGATACGCAGTATTTT.

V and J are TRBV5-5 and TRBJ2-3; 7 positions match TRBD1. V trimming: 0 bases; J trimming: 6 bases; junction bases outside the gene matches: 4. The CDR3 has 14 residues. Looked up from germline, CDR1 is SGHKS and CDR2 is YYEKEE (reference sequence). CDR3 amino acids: CASSLARGPDTQYF. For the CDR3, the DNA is TGTGCCAGCAGCTTGGCAAGGGGGCCGGATACGCAGTATTTT.

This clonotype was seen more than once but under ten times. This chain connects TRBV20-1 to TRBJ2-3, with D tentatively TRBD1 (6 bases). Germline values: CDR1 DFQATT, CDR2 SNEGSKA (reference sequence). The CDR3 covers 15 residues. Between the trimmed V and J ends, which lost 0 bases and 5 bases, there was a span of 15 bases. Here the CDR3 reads CSARDLRQGIDTQYF. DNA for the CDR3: TGCAGTGCTAGAGATCTACGGCAGGGGATAGATACGCAGTATTTT.

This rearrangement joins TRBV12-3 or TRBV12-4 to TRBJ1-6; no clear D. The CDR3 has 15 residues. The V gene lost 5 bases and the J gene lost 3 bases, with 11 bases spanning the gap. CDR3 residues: CASSAIMVYNSPLHF. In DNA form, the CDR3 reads TGTGCCAGCAGTGCGATTATGGTCTATAATTCACCCCTCCACTTT.

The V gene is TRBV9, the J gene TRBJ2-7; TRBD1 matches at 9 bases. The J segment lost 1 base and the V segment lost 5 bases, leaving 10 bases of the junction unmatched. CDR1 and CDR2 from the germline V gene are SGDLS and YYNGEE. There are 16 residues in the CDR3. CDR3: CASSRTGGPLSYEQYF. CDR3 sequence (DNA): TGTGCCAGCAGTAGAACAGGGGGCCCTTTGTCCTACGAGCAGTACTTC.

The DNA of the CDR3 is TGTGCCAGCAGCTTATTGGGCCGGTCTGGCACTGAAGCTTTCTTT. Translating gives CASSLLGRSGTEAFF. The rearrangement uses TRBV7-2 and TRBJ1-1; D ambiguous. V lost 2 bases and J lost 4, with 14 bases in between. CDR3 length equals 15 residues. Germline-derived CDR1 and CDR2 are SGHTA and FQGNSA.

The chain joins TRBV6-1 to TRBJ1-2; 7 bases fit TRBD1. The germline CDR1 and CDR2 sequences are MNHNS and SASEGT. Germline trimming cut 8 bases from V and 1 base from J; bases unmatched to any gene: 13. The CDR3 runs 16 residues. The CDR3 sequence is CASAPGRDRINYGYTF. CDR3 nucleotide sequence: TGTGCCAGCGCCCCGGGCAGGGACAGAATTAACTATGGCTACACCTTC.

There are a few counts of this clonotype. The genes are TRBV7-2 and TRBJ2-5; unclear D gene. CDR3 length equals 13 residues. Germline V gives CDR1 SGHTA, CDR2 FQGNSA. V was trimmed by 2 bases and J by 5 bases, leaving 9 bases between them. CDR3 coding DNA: TGTGCCAGCAGCTTAACGGTCTTCGAGACCCAGTACTTC. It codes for CASSLTVFETQYF.